Listed below are T cell receptor beta chains from one sample, sequenced in a study of blood T cell repertoires in COVID-19. The table came from immunoSEQ multiplex PCR; TCRdb's copy has only in-frame clones and leaves some out. The sample has about 250,000 clones, around 85% seen once. Sample: peripheral blood. The source of these receptors is a man aged 50-59 years with active or convalescent COVID-19. CDR3s include the opening cysteine and the closing phenylalanine or tryptophan. Fields, in order: V gene, J gene, CDR3 protein.

v_gene: TRBV7-3
j_gene: TRBJ2-2
CDR3aa: CASTPDRGYGELFF

v_gene: TRBV5-6
j_gene: TRBJ1-1
CDR3aa: CASSPGQVPRSEAFF

v_gene: TRBV5-1
j_gene: TRBJ2-3
CDR3aa: CASSSIGRYTDTQYF

v_gene: TRBV19
j_gene: TRBJ2-6
CDR3aa: CASKPVINSGANVLTF

v_gene: TRBV6-5
j_gene: TRBJ1-2
CDR3aa: CASGPGANYGYTF

v_gene: TRBV21-1
j_gene: TRBJ2-3
CDR3aa: CASSKGDVRVPGDTQYF

v_gene: TRBV19
j_gene: TRBJ2-5
CDR3aa: CASSGLISETQYF

v_gene: TRBV19
j_gene: TRBJ2-1
CDR3aa: CASSPQGFLTYNEQFF

v_gene: TRBV18
j_gene: TRBJ2-7
CDR3aa: CASSPSGTVYEQYF

v_gene: TRBV30
j_gene: TRBJ2-7
CDR3aa: CAWSVGAGPYEQYF

v_gene: TRBV18
j_gene: TRBJ2-3
CDR3aa: CASSPGEGHQSPTQYF

v_gene: TRBV11-3
j_gene: TRBJ2-1
CDR3aa: CASSSPLAGGGYNEQFF

v_gene: TRBV4-3
j_gene: TRBJ2-2
CDR3aa: CASSQGTGGAGELFF

v_gene: TRBV7-9
j_gene: TRBJ1-2
CDR3aa: CASIRDSNYGYTF

v_gene: TRBV7-2
j_gene: TRBJ1-2
CDR3aa: CASSLGSSRRAYGYTF

v_gene: TRBV28
j_gene: TRBJ1-5
CDR3aa: CASSTGGPNQPQHF

v_gene: TRBV19
j_gene: TRBJ1-3
CDR3aa: CASSIQGAENTIYF

v_gene: TRBV7-9
j_gene: TRBJ2-7
CDR3aa: CASSLVADSYEQYF

v_gene: TRBV9
j_gene: TRBJ1-4
CDR3aa: CASSVDGGKKLFF

v_gene: TRBV27
j_gene: TRBJ1-1
CDR3aa: CASKRGTGKNTEAFF

v_gene: TRBV5-1
j_gene: TRBJ2-7
CDR3aa: CASSFTGGSYEQYF

v_gene: TRBV7-2
j_gene: TRBJ2-2
CDR3aa: CASSFVLPGTGELFF

v_gene: TRBV5-6
j_gene: TRBJ2-7
CDR3aa: CASSLAAGEQYF

v_gene: TRBV7-2
j_gene: TRBJ1-4
CDR3aa: CASSFRPGQGTDNEKLFF

v_gene: TRBV18
j_gene: TRBJ2-3
CDR3aa: CASSTVDTTQYF

v_gene: TRBV13
j_gene: TRBJ2-3
CDR3aa: CASSFRRANGDTQYF

v_gene: TRBV29-1
j_gene: TRBJ1-3
CDR3aa: CSVGSPGQGNTIYF

v_gene: TRBV13
j_gene: TRBJ1-5
CDR3aa: CASSLGPTANQPQHF